Below, 32 T cell receptor beta chains from the same sample are listed, as sequenced in a study of shared clonotypes between healthy human individuals. CD45RO-negative, CCR7-selected cells formed the naive CD8 fraction, which excluded terminally differentiated effector memory CD45RA+ cells. Libraries were prepared by immunoSEQ multiplex PCR; TCRdb keeps only in-frame clonotypes and omits some of them. The sample lists millions of clones, around 93% occurring once. Sequences were obtained from naive CD8+ T cells from PBMCs. These receptors were obtained from a man between 18 and 29 years old in good health. Some clones in this sample may be carry-over from other donors' samples.

The chain couples TRBV7-9 to TRBJ1-1, with D possibly matching TRBD1 (5 bases). The V gene's germline CDR1 is SEHNR and CDR2 FQNEAQ (reference sequence). Trimming removed 4 bases from V and 1 base from J, with 10 bases in between. This CDR3 comprises 14 residues. The CDR3 sequence is CASSSTDRNTEAFF. As DNA, the CDR3 is TGTGCCAGCAGCTCCACAGACAGGAACACTGAAGCTTTCTTT.

V gene TRBV29-1 combines with J gene TRBJ2-7, with unresolved D. CDR1 is SQVTM and CDR2 is ANQGSEA in the germline V gene. The CDR3 has 12 residues. V was clipped by 3 bases and J by 5 bases, with 11 bases between them. CDR3 sequence (DNA): TGCAGCGTTGAGGGCTTTGCCAACGAGCAGTACTTC. Translation gives CSVEGFANEQYF.

This sequence joins TRBV5-1 and TRBJ2-7; D perhaps matches TRBD2 (6 bases). V dropped 4 bases and J dropped 3 bases, with 17 bases sitting between them. Germline loops: CDR1 SGHRS, CDR2 YFSETQ. The CDR3 contains 15 residues. CDR3 sequence: CASSPEGTARYEQYF. The CDR3 DNA reads TGCGCCAGCAGCCCCGAGGGGACTGCCCGCTACGAGCAGTACTTC.

The chain links TRBV4-2 to TRBJ2-7; D gene uncertain. Deletions cut 0 bases from V and 0 bases from J, with 9 bases between. The CDR3 extends over 15 amino acids. The V gene's germline CDR1 is LGHNA and CDR2 YNFKEQ. The CDR3 sequence: CASSQDRQTSYEQYF. CDR3 sequence (DNA): TGTGCCAGCAGCCAAGATCGGCAGACCTCCTACGAGCAGTACTTC.

The chain recombines TRBV4-2 with TRBJ2-7; 8 nucleotides align to TRBD2. This CDR3 contains 15 residues. Germline CDR1 LGHNA, CDR2 YNFKEQ. Trimming cost V 1 base and J 3 bases; bases outside gene matches: 5. The CDR3 here is CASSQGSGGVYEQYF. In DNA, the CDR3 is TGTGCCAGCAGCCAAGGTTCGGGAGGGGTCTACGAGCAGTACTTC.

The rearrangement joins TRBV7-9 to TRBJ2-3; TRBD2 aligns across 10 bases. The ends lost 3 bases at V and 2 bases at J; junction bases unmatched: 5. The CDR3 loop spans 16 amino acids. CDR1 and CDR2 (germline): SEHNR, FQNEAQ (reference sequence). In DNA, the CDR3 is TGTGCCAGCAGCTTTCGGCTAGCGGGAGTCACAGATACGCAGTATTTT. Translated: CASSFRLAGVTDTQYF.

The chain joins TRBV7-9 to TRBJ2-2, with TRBD2 identical over 10 bases. CDR3 length: 16 residues. V lost 7 bases, J lost 0 bases, and 5 bases stayed unmatched. Germline CDR1 reads SEHNR; CDR2 reads FQNEAQ (reference sequence). CDR3 in amino acids: CASTIAGGPNTGELFF. Written as DNA, the CDR3 is TGTGCCAGCACCATAGCGGGGGGTCCGAACACCGGGGAGCTGTTTTTT.

CDR3 loop: CASSLSGRDEQFF. The CDR3 region has the DNA TGTGCCAGCAGCTTGTCGGGGAGGGATGAGCAGTTCTTC. The V and J genes are TRBV5-8 and TRBJ2-1; 7 nucleotides align to TRBD2. Trimming took 1 base from V and 8 from J; bases not matched to a gene: 3. This CDR3 spans 13 amino acids. CDR1 SGHTS and CDR2 YDEGEE come from the germline V gene.

In its sample, this clone was seen a few times. J is TRBJ1-2 and V is TRBV11-2, with D unclear. CDR1 and CDR2 from the germline V gene are SGHAT and FQNNGV. The CDR3 is 14 residues long. The V end lost 1 base, the J end lost 6 bases, and 12 bases lay between the germline ends. For the CDR3, the DNA is TGTGCCAGCAGCTTAGGTGGTAGGGTAAATGGCTACACCTTC. It yields the protein CASSLGGRVNGYTF.

The V and J genes are TRBV7-6 and TRBJ2-7; TRBD2 is a possible D gene (6 bases). Between the trimmed V and J ends, which lost 0 bases and 7 bases, there was a span of 19 bases. Germline CDR1 and CDR2: SGHVS and FNYEAQ. CDR3 length equals 16 residues. In nucleotides, the CDR3 is TGTGCCAGCAGCTTAGCTTTCGGGGGATTGGCGGAAGAGCAGTACTTC. Protein sequence: CASSLAFGGLAEEQYF.

V gene TRBV5-1 combines with J gene TRBJ2-5; 9 bases align to TRBD1. Germline CDR1 reads SGHRS; CDR2 reads YFSETQ. V shed 4 bases and J 4 bases; nucleotides not matched to a gene: 8. The CDR3 is 15 residues long. CDR3 amino acids: CASSVRDRDGETQYF. CDR3 DNA sequence: TGCGCCAGCAGCGTCCGGGACAGGGACGGAGAGACCCAGTACTTC.

The sample holds a few counts of this clone. The V and J genes are TRBV28 and TRBJ2-3, with unresolved D. CDR1 and CDR2 (germline): MDHEN, SYDVKM. The V gene lost 5 bases and the J gene lost 3 bases, with 3 bases spanning the gap. The CDR3 loop spans 11 amino acids. The CDR3 region is CASSTTDTQYF. CDR3 nucleotides: TGTGCCAGCAGTACGACAGATACGCAGTATTTT.

The rearrangement joins TRBV27 to TRBJ2-4; no definite D call. Germline V lookup: CDR1 MNHEY, CDR2 SMNVEV (reference sequence). V lost 4 bases, J lost 7 bases, and 11 bases lay in between. The CDR3 covers 13 residues. The CDR3 coding sequence is TGTGCCAGCAGTTCCAGGCTCGGGAACATTCAGTACTTC. This gives the protein CASSSRLGNIQYF.

The chain carries TRBV4-1 and TRBJ1-1, with TRBD1 as a possible D gene (6 bases). The CDR3 extends over 16 amino acids. Trimming shortened V by 0 bases and J by 2 bases, and 13 bases separated the two germline ends. The V gene's germline CDR1 is MGHRA and CDR2 YSYEKL. The chain's CDR3 is CASSQDRSGANTEAFF. The CDR3, as DNA: TGCGCCAGCAGCCAAGATCGTTCGGGGGCAAACACTGAAGCTTTCTTT.

On this clone: Within the sample, other DNA sequences also encode this same CDR3. The V gene is TRBV9, the J gene TRBJ2-7, with D uncertain. Germline CDR1 is SGDLS and CDR2 is YYNGEE. The CDR3 has 14 amino acids. V was clipped by 2 bases and J by 0 bases, with 9 bases between them. CDR3 in amino acids: CASSVGVASYEQYF. CDR3 nucleotide sequence: TGTGCCAGCAGCGTCGGTGTGGCCTCCTACGAGCAGTACTTC.

The rearrangement uses TRBV11-2 and TRBJ2-7; TRBD2 matches at 8 bases. After removal of 5 bases from V and 2 bases from J, the junction contained 14 bases not matched to a gene. Germline assignment: CDR1 SGHAT and CDR2 FQNNGV. The CDR3 spans 17 residues. The DNA of the CDR3 is TGTGCCAGCAGCCCGGCCTGGGGAGCGGGGGAAGCCTACGAGCAGTACTTC. As protein: CASSPAWGAGEAYEQYF. The variable domain in full, with the rest retrieved from reference TRBV11-2 and TRBJ2-7, is EAGVAQSPRYKIIEKRQSVAFWCNPISGHATLYWYQQILGQGPKLLIQFQNNGVVDDSQLPKDRFSAERLKGVDSTLKIQPAKLEDSAVYLCASSPAWGAGEAYEQYFGPGTRLTVT.

V gene TRBV13 combines with J gene TRBJ2-4, with TRBD1 matching over 8 bases. Germline loops: CDR1 PRHDT, CDR2 FYEKMQ (reference sequence). This CDR3 has 16 residues. The V segment lost 4 bases and the J segment 0 bases; nucleotides outside the gene matches: 5. In DNA form, the CDR3 reads TGTGCCAGCAGCTCAGGGACAGGCTCAGCCAAAAACATTCAGTACTTC. Translated, it gives CASSSGTGSAKNIQYF.

The chain couples TRBV11-1 to TRBJ1-1; D possibly corresponds to TRBD1 (6 bases). The length of the CDR3 is 15 residues. The V end lost 1 base, the J end lost 6 bases, and 15 bases lay between the germline ends. CDR1 SGHAT and CDR2 FQDESV come from the germline V gene (reference sequence). CDR3: CASSLGRRQVPEAFF. The CDR3 nucleotides are TGTGCCAGCAGCTTAGGTCGCCGACAGGTCCCTGAAGCTTTCTTT.

This clone showed up just once. The rearrangement joins TRBV27 to TRBJ1-5; TRBD1 might be the D (5 bases). V lost 9 bases and J 4 bases, leaving 13 bases between the germline ends. Germline assignment: CDR1 MNHEY and CDR2 SMNVEV (reference sequence). The CDR3 consists of 13 residues. CDR3 residues: CASTTGTNQPQHF. The CDR3 nucleotides are TGTGCCAGTACTACAGGAACTAATCAGCCCCAGCATTTT.

This chain joins TRBV2 and TRBJ2-2; D uncertain. The CDR3 is made up of 14 amino acids. Germline CDR1 reads SNHLY; CDR2 reads FYNNEI. The V and J ends lost 5 bases and 6 bases respectively, with 13 bases between them. The CDR3 nucleotides are TGTGCCAGCAGTCCCCCTGGACGGCCCGGGGAGCTGTTTTTT. Amino acids: CASSPPGRPGELFF.

The CDR3 region is CASSELAARGASTDTQYF. In DNA form, the CDR3 reads TGTGCCAGCAGTGAATTGGCAGCGAGAGGGGCGTCGACAGATACGCAGTATTTT. This chain connects TRBV28 to TRBJ2-3; D assignment may be TRBD1 or TRBD2 (5 bases each). Looked up from germline, CDR1 is MDHEN and CDR2 is SYDVKM. The CDR3 runs 18 residues. V was clipped by 5 bases and J by 3 bases, with 24 bases between them.

A note on this clone: The sample holds other DNA sequences that translate to the same CDR3. V and J are TRBV27 and TRBJ1-5; 9 bases agree with TRBD1. The CDR3 has 14 residues. The germline V gene encodes CDR1 MNHEY and CDR2 SMNVEV (reference sequence). J was trimmed by 7 bases and V by 3 bases; bases with no gene match: 4. The CDR3: CASSFRDRDQPQHF. CDR3 bases: TGTGCCAGCAGTTTCAGGGACAGGGACCAGCCCCAGCATTTT.

CDR3 region: CASRPTLGAWQETQYF. Written as DNA, the CDR3 is TGTGCCAGCAGGCCCACGCTGGGGGCATGGCAAGAGACCCAGTACTTC. This rearrangement joins TRBV28 to TRBJ2-5, with a weak D call TRBD1 (6 bases). The CDR3 sequence is 16 residues long. CDR1 MDHEN and CDR2 SYDVKM come from the germline V gene. Trimming removed 6 bases at V and 2 bases at J, with 19 bases between.

J is TRBJ2-2 and V is TRBV11-2; D is ambiguous. The CDR3 loop spans 19 amino acids. In germline, CDR1 is SGHAT, CDR2 FQNNGV. V gave up 2 bases and J gave up 0 bases, with 19 bases separating them. CDR3 DNA: TGTGCCAGCAGCTTATACCGGGCAGTTCCGATGTCGAACACCGGGGAGCTGTTTTTT. Encoded protein: CASSLYRAVPMSNTGELFF.

This clone came up once. V is TRBV27 and J is TRBJ1-1, with a possible D match to TRBD1 (5 bases). Germline CDR1 reads MNHEY; CDR2 reads SMNVEV (reference sequence). The CDR3 length is 14 residues. Trimming took 6 bases from V and 5 from J, leaving 16 bases between them. CDR3 amino acids: CASRGYSGGTEAFF. The CDR3 DNA sequence: TGTGCCAGCAGAGGCTACTCGGGGGGAACTGAAGCTTTCTTT.

CDR3 in DNA: TGTGCCAGCAGCGTAGGCCTGGGGGCCACCTACGAGCAGTACTTC. Residues: CASSVGLGATYEQYF. This chain connects TRBV9 to TRBJ2-7, with D tentatively TRBD1 (6 bases). Trimming took off 0 bases at V and 2 bases at J, with 12 bases between the two ends. This CDR3 has 15 amino acids. The germline gives CDR1 SGDLS, CDR2 YYNGEE.

This rearrangement joins TRBV30 to TRBJ2-7; 9 nucleotides agree with TRBD1. Germline CDR1 GTSNPN, CDR2 SVGIG (reference sequence). The CDR3 runs to 13 residues. The trim removed 5 bases at V and 3 bases at J, leaving 5 bases unmatched. Here the CDR3 reads CAWRGTGRYEQYF. The CDR3 DNA is TGTGCCTGGCGCGGGACAGGGCGCTACGAGCAGTACTTC.

In regard to this clone: The same CDR3 can be traced to other DNA sequences in this sample. V gene TRBV27 combines with J gene TRBJ2-7; D may be TRBD2 (5 bases). Trimming took 0 bases from V and 2 from J, leaving 8 bases between them. CDR3 length equals 14 residues. Per the germline V gene, CDR1 is MNHEY and CDR2 is SMNVEV (reference sequence). Here the CDR3 DNA reads TGTGCCAGCAGTTTATCGGCCGGGGCCTACGAGCAGTACTTC. It encodes CASSLSAGAYEQYF.

V is TRBV27 and J is TRBJ2-1; D is possibly TRBD1 or TRBD2 (5 bases each). Germline V lookup: CDR1 MNHEY, CDR2 SMNVEV (reference sequence). CDR3 length equals 16 residues. The ends were cut back, 3 bases at V and 6 bases at J, with 18 bases in the middle. CDR3 nucleotide sequence: TGTGCCAGCAGTTTCTCCGGGATCTTGGGGGTCAATGAGCAGTTCTTC. Its protein product is CASSFSGILGVNEQFF.

The V gene is TRBV7-9, the J gene TRBJ2-7, with a tentative D call TRBD2 (5 bases). V lost 5 bases to trimming and J lost 5 bases, with 7 bases between them. CDR3 length: 11 residues. Germline loops: CDR1 SEHNR, CDR2 FQNEAQ (reference sequence). The CDR3 protein is CASSQLDEQYF. CDR3 bases: TGTGCCAGCAGCCAACTAGACGAGCAGTACTTC.

This chain connects TRBV2 to TRBJ2-1; 11 nucleotides line up with TRBD2. The germline V gene has CDR1 SNHLY and CDR2 FYNNEI. The length of the CDR3 is 14 residues. J lost 12 bases, V lost 6 bases, and 10 bases had no gene match. CDR3 sequence (DNA): TGTGCCAGCAGGGGAATAGCGGGAGGGCCTGGGCAGTTCTTC. It is translated as CASRGIAGGPGQFF.

This chain connects TRBV9 to TRBJ2-2; D not certain. The CDR3 has 15 amino acids. The V and J ends lost 0 bases and 4 bases respectively, with 10 bases between them. Germline assignment: CDR1 SGDLS and CDR2 YYNGEE. This CDR3 reads CASSVEFLGTGELFF. CDR3 DNA: TGTGCCAGCAGCGTAGAGTTTCTAGGCACCGGGGAGCTGTTTTTT. Full variable domain (outside the CDR3, taken from reference TRBV9 and TRBJ2-2): DSGVTQTPKHLITATGQRVTLRCSPRSGDLSVYWYQQSLDQGLQFLIQYYNGEERAKGNILERFSAQQFPDLHSELNLSSLELGDSALYFCASSVEFLGTGELFFGEGSRLTVL.